The present T cell receptor beta chain was sequenced within a study of cytomegalovirus exposure and HLA in healthy donors. It was healthy bone marrow donors who served as donors. Primers included in the PCR were 60 Vbeta and 13 Jbeta primers. The method was immunoSEQ multiplex PCR; TCRdb's version includes in-frame clones alone and lacks a portion of them. This sample's table has some 120,000 clones. After removal of 3 bases from V and 1 base from J, the junction contained 1 base not matched to a gene. Germline V lookup: CDR1 LNHDA, CDR2 SQIVND (reference sequence). This CDR3 has 14 residues. Note on this clone: The antigen remains unidentified.

Findings of the study overall: When a later analysis compared HLA-associated TCR beta chains with equally common others, the HLA-associated chains turned out to be more clonally expanded and to have lower generation probabilities.

Sequencing input: PBMCs. The origin of this receptor is a man aged 18-30 years in good health and CMV-seronegative. The chain employs TRBV19 and TRBJ1-2, with TRBD1 identical over 8 bases. The CDR3 region is CASSIGQGNYGYTF. Written as DNA, the CDR3 is TGTGCCAGTAGTATCGGACAGGGTAACTATGGCTACACCTTC.